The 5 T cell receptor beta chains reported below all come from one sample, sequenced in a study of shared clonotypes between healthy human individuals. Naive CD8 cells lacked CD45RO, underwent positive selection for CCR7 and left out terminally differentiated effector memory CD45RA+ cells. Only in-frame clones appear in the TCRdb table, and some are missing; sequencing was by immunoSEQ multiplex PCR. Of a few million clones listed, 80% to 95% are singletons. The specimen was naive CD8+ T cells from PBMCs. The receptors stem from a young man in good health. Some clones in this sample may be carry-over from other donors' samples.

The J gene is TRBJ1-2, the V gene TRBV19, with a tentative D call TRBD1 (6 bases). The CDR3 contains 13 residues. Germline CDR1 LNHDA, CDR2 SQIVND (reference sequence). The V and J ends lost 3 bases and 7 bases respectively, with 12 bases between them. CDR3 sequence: CASSILQGSGYTF. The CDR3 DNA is TGTGCCAGTAGTATTCTCCAGGGGTCTGGCTACACCTTC.

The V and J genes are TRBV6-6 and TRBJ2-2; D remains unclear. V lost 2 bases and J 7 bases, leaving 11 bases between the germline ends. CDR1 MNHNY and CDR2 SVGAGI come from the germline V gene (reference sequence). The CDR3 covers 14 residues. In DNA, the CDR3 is TGTGCCAGCAGTTACCGCGTGGGAAACGGGGAGCTGTTTTTT. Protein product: CASSYRVGNGELFF.

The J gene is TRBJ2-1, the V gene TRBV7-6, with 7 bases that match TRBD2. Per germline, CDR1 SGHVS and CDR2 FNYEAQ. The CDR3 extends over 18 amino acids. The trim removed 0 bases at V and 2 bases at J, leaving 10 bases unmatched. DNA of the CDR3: TGTGCCAGCAGCTTAGCGGGAGGGTACCTCTCCCCCTACAATGAGCAGTTCTTC. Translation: CASSLAGGYLSPYNEQFF.

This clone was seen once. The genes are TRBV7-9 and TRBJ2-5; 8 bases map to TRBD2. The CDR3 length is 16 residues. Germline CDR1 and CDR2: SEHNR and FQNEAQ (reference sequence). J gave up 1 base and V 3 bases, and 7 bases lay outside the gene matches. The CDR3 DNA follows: TGTGCCAGCAGCTTTCTTCAGGCGGGAGGCCAAGAGACCCAGTACTTC. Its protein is CASSFLQAGGQETQYF.

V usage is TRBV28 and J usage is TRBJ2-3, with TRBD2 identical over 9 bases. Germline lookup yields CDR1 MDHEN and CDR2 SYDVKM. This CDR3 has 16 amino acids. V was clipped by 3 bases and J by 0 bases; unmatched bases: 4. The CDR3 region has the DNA TGTGCCAGCAGTTTGAGCACTAGCGGGAGCACAGATACGCAGTATTTT. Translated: CASSLSTSGSTDTQYF.